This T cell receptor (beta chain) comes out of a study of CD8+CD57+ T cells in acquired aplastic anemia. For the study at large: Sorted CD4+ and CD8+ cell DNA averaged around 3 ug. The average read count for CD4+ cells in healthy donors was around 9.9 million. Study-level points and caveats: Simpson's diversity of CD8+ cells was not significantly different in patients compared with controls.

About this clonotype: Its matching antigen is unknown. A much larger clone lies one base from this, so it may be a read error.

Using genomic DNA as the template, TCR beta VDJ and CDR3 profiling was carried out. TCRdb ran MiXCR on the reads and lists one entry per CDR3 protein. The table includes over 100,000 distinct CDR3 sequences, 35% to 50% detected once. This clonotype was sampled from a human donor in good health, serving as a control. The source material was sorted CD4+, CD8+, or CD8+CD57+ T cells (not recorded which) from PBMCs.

The CDR3 reads CASSYRGTGKGDTIYF. CDR3 nucleotide sequence: TGTGCCAGCAGTTATAGGGGGACAGGGAAGGGAGACACCATATATTTT. The chain links TRBV12-3 or TRBV12-4 to TRBJ1-3, with TRBD1 matching over 9 bases. The ends lost 4 bases at V and 8 bases at J; junction bases unmatched: 12. The CDR3 runs to 16 residues.